A single sample gave rise to the 21 T cell receptor beta chains below, sequenced in a study of blood T cell repertoires in COVID-19. Sequencing used immunoSEQ multiplex PCR; TCRdb keeps in-frame clones, though not all of them. The sample records 150,000 to 190,000 clones, roughly 81% being singletons. Source material: peripheral blood. Source of these receptors: a woman aged 55-75 years with COVID-19, enrolled during active disease.

This clone occurred once. V gene TRBV5-8 combines with J gene TRBJ1-5; possibly TRBD1 for D (6 bases). V was clipped by 0 bases and J by 6 bases, with 16 bases between them. Per germline, CDR1 SGHTS and CDR2 YDEGEE. This CDR3 has 16 residues. The CDR3 loop reads CASSLGRVVGGQPQHF. The CDR3 coding sequence is TGTGCCAGCAGCTTGGGGCGGGTCGTAGGGGGTCAGCCCCAGCATTTT.

V usage is TRBV15 and J usage is TRBJ1-4; no clear D. The germline V gene has CDR1 LNHNV and CDR2 YYDKDF (reference sequence). The CDR3 spans 15 residues. Trimming removed 3 bases from V and 4 bases from J, with 12 bases in between. The CDR3: CATSSPPPYNEKLFF. CDR3 nucleotides: TGTGCCACCAGCAGCCCCCCCCCGTATAATGAAAAACTGTTTTTT.

V gene TRBV10-3 combines with J gene TRBJ1-6, with 10 nucleotides matching TRBD1. Germline trimming cut 8 bases from V and 9 bases from J; bases unmatched to any gene: 7. Germline V gives CDR1 ENHRY, CDR2 SYGVKD. The CDR3 length is 14 residues. CDR3 bases: TGTGCCATCGGGGAGACAGGGGGCCGTTCACCCCTCCACTTT. It yields the protein CAIGETGGRSPLHF.

The chain carries TRBV6-4 and TRBJ2-1; TRBD2 aligns across 9 bases. There are 18 residues in the CDR3. Germline V lookup: CDR1 MRHNA, CDR2 SNTAGT. V shed 2 bases, J shed 0 bases, and the junction held 8 bases outside the gene matches. This CDR3 reads CASSDPILAGASYNEQFF. In nucleotides, the CDR3 is TGTGCCAGCAGTGACCCAATTTTAGCGGGAGCCTCCTACAATGAGCAGTTCTTC.

This rearrangement joins TRBV6-5 to TRBJ2-7, with 7 bases lining up with TRBD2. CDR1 and CDR2 from the germline V gene are MNHEY and SVGAGI. V lost 3 bases to trimming and J lost 4 bases; unmatched junction nucleotides: 12. CDR3 length equals 16 residues. CDR3 in DNA: TGTGCCAGCAGTTATTCTAGGTTGCTAGCGGAATACGAGCAGTACTTC. Amino acids: CASSYSRLLAEYEQYF.

The V gene is TRBV5-6, the J gene TRBJ2-1; 7 bases match TRBD1. The CDR3 totals 15 residues. Trimming removed 0 bases from V and 4 bases from J; junction bases left unmatched: 4. CDR1 is SGHDT and CDR2 is YYEEEE in the germline V gene. CDR3 residues: CASSLGWDSYNEQFF. In DNA, the CDR3 is TGTGCCAGCAGCTTGGGGTGGGACAGTTACAATGAGCAGTTCTTC.

The sample holds one count of this clone. The rearrangement uses TRBV7-2 and TRBJ1-5, with D tentatively TRBD1 (5 bases). V was pared by 5 bases and J by 9 bases, with 17 bases between. Per the germline V gene, CDR1 is SGHTA and CDR2 is FQGNSA. This CDR3 has 14 residues. CDR3 sequence: CASSLDRGLWPQHF. In nucleotides, the CDR3 is TGTGCCAGCAGCCTCGACAGAGGTCTGTGGCCCCAGCATTTT.

This clone is a singleton in its sample. The chain recombines TRBV9 with TRBJ2-2, with 12 bases lining up with TRBD1. From germline, CDR1 is SGDLS and CDR2 YYNGEE. This CDR3 spans 18 amino acids. V shed 4 bases, J shed 2 bases, and the junction held 9 bases outside the gene matches. The CDR3 loop is CASSLGTGGAVNTGELFF. CDR3 DNA sequence: TGTGCCAGCAGCCTCGGGACAGGGGGCGCAGTAAACACCGGGGAGCTGTTTTTT. Combining the CDR3 with reference TRBV9 and TRBJ2-2 gives the whole variable domain DSGVTQTPKHLITATGQRVTLRCSPRSGDLSVYWYQQSLDQGLQFLIQYYNGEERAKGNILERFSAQQFPDLHSELNLSSLELGDSALYFCASSLGTGGAVNTGELFFGEGSRLTVL.

With respect to this clone: A junction end diverges from the germline sequence, so it may reflect a read error. The rearrangement joins TRBV7-7 to TRBJ2-3, with D hard to call. Germline V lookup: CDR1 SSHAT, CDR2 FNYEAQ (reference sequence). The CDR3 loop spans 15 amino acids. CDR3 in amino acids: CASSLGNSLRDTQYF. The CDR3 nucleotides read TGTGCTAGCAGCTTAGGAAACTCTTTACGGGATACGCAGTATTTT.

CDR3 DNA sequence: TGTGCCAGCAGTGGTGTTTATAGCAATCAGCCCCAGCATTTT. It translates to CASSGVYSNQPQHF. The chain uses TRBV2 and TRBJ1-5; D remains ambiguous. The V gene lost 4 bases and the J gene lost 0 bases, with 7 bases spanning the gap. The CDR3 consists of 14 residues. Germline CDR1 is SNHLY and CDR2 is FYNNEI.

This clone has a handful of counts. This chain connects TRBV4-1 to TRBJ1-1; D is unclear. The length of the CDR3 is 16 residues. V lost 1 base and J lost 3, with 15 bases in between. Germline-derived CDR1 and CDR2 are MGHRA and YSYEKL. This chain's CDR3 is CASSQVDIRGDTEAFF. CDR3 DNA: TGCGCCAGCAGCCAAGTCGACATTCGGGGTGACACTGAAGCTTTCTTT.

V usage is TRBV4-1 and J usage is TRBJ1-2; D is perhaps TRBD1 (6 bases). CDR1 is MGHRA and CDR2 is YSYEKL in the germline V gene. The CDR3 extends over 17 amino acids. V dropped 6 bases and J dropped 1 base, with 21 bases sitting between them. The CDR3 spells CASSLTILQGDNYGYTF. CDR3 DNA: TGCGCCAGCAGTCTCACTATTTTACAGGGTGATAACTATGGCTACACCTTC.

The chain carries TRBV6-1 and TRBJ2-2, with a weak D call TRBD2 (5 bases). Germline CDR1 and CDR2: MNHNS and SASEGT. The CDR3 has 16 residues. V dropped 0 bases and J dropped 6 bases, with 14 bases sitting between them. The CDR3 here is CASSEAPTMLSGELFF. CDR3 in DNA: TGTGCCAGCAGTGAAGCGCCGACTATGCTGTCCGGGGAGCTGTTTTTT.

The V gene is TRBV2, the J gene TRBJ2-7, with unresolved D. Germline V gives CDR1 SNHLY, CDR2 FYNNEI. V was pared by 2 bases and J by 4 bases, with 15 bases between. The CDR3 has 15 residues. The CDR3 protein is CASSESVQLRYEQYF. The CDR3 DNA reads TGTGCCAGCAGTGAATCTGTCCAGTTGAGGTACGAGCAGTACTTC.

The genes are TRBV29-1 and TRBJ1-1; the D gene is possibly TRBD1 (5 bases). Germline CDR1 is SQVTM and CDR2 is ANQGSEA. This CDR3 has 13 amino acids. V was cut by 3 bases and J by 4 bases, with 12 bases left in between. The CDR3 nucleotides read TGCAGCGTTGATTTGGGGGGAGGCACTGAAGCTTTCTTT. This gives the protein CSVDLGGGTEAFF.

The genes are TRBV6-5 and TRBJ2-6, with a tentative D call TRBD2 (5 bases). Trimming removed 10 bases at V and 2 bases at J, with 15 bases between. Germline V gives CDR1 MNHEY, CDR2 SVGAGI. CDR3 size: 15 residues. The CDR3: CATMRELAGANVLTF. CDR3 sequence (DNA): TGTGCCACCATGAGGGAACTCGCTGGGGCCAACGTCCTGACTTTC.

V is TRBV10-3 and J is TRBJ2-7; 9 nucleotides match TRBD1. Per germline, CDR1 ENHRY and CDR2 SYGVKD. V trimming: 4 bases; J trimming: 4 bases; junction bases outside the gene matches: 2. The CDR3 covers 13 residues. The CDR3 DNA follows: TGTGCCATCAGTGCGGGACAGGGTTACGAGCAGTACTTC. It encodes CAISAGQGYEQYF.

This clone was observed a few times. This chain links TRBV7-6 with TRBJ1-6; tentative D call: TRBD1 (5 bases). CDR1 and CDR2 (germline): SGHVS, FNYEAQ. V dropped 2 bases and J dropped 10 bases, with 12 bases sitting between them. The CDR3 has 14 amino acids. The CDR3 protein is CASSLPGVFSPLHF. For the CDR3, the DNA is TGTGCCAGCAGCTTACCGGGGGTTTTCTCACCCCTCCACTTT. Together with reference TRBV7-6 and TRBJ1-6, the CDR3 gives the full variable domain: GAGVSQSPRYKVTKRGQDVALRCDPISGHVSLYWYRQALGQGPEFLTYFNYEAQQDKSGLPNDRFSAERPEGSISTLTIQRTEQRDSAMYRCASSLPGVFSPLHFGNGTRLTVT.

V usage is TRBV6-5 and J usage is TRBJ1-1; 9 nucleotides line up with TRBD1. The CDR3 extends over 16 amino acids. Germline values: CDR1 MNHEY, CDR2 SVGAGI. With V trimmed by 2 bases and J by 5 bases, 9 bases remained unmatched. Here the CDR3 DNA reads TGTGCCAGCAGTTACAGCCAGACAGGGGGATGGACTGAAGCTTTCTTT. Translated, it gives CASSYSQTGGWTEAFF.

The chain uses TRBV5-5 and TRBJ1-1, with 7 bases identical to TRBD1. Trimming removed 7 bases from V and 6 bases from J; junction bases left unmatched: 15. Germline V gene lookup returns CDR1 SGHKS and CDR2 YYEKEE (reference sequence). This CDR3 contains 15 residues. This chain's CDR3 is CASGRQGYVSPEAFF. The CDR3 DNA follows: TGTGCCAGCGGTAGACAGGGATACGTTTCTCCTGAAGCTTTCTTT. The full variable domain, with the rest looked up from reference TRBV5-5 and TRBJ1-1, is DAGVTQSPTHLIKTRGQQVTLRCSPISGHKSVSWYQQVLGQGPQFIFQYYEKEERGRGNFPDRFSARQFPNYSSELNVNALLLGDSALYLCASGRQGYVSPEAFFGQGTRLTVV.

The gene calls are TRBV3-1 (or the pseudogene TRBV3-2) and TRBJ1-1; D is undetermined. Trimming removed 1 base from V and 1 base from J, with 7 bases in between. This CDR3 spans 14 amino acids. The germline V gene has CDR1 LGHDT and CDR2 YNNKEL (reference sequence). In DNA form, the CDR3 reads TGTGCCAGCAGCCAAGTGGGCAGGAACACTGAAGCTTTCTTT. It encodes CASSQVGRNTEAFF.